This T cell receptor beta chain was recorded in a study of T cell responses to AZD1222 COVID-19 vaccine (dated by TCRdb to about 2021). With respect to the entire study: A total of 233 trial participants underwent TCR sequencing, of whom about 210 had received two doses of AZD1222 and approximately 26 had received two doses of the MenACWY control vaccine. Trial participants were enrolled into age subgroups of 18-55, 56-69 and 70-plus years, which contained around 150, 29 and 61 TCR-sequenced participants, respectively. Results and caveats for the whole study, not just this receptor: Conclusions about previously exposed vaccinees are limited, since just 6 or 7 AZD1222 recipients were seropositive for SARS-CoV-2 at baseline. Participants were mostly white British and included more females than males, and it was suggested by the authors that clonal diversity may have been underestimated. The vaccine-associated CD4 TCRs covered the entire spike protein, and the dominant responses fell in regions 160-218 and 743-854. Reportedly, close to half of the unique spike-specific TCRs recognized epitopes lying outside the regions that are mutated in the B.1.351 and B.1.1.7 variants. After two AZD1222 doses, spike-specific TCR breadth and depth were significantly higher than at day 0 and than in MenACWY recipients. In the small 56-69-year group, the increase in depth fell short of significance, most likely because of low power. No day 14 peak-response samples were available, so repertoires were characterized only after the peak T cell response.

From cysteine to phenylalanine, the CDR3 is 13 amino acids long. CDR3 DNA only is kept here, 39 bases in frame from base 1. CDR1 and CDR2 are read off the germline V gene (reference sequence) as LGHDT and YNNKEL. V is cut by 2 bases and J by 3 bases, and the space between the germline ends is 4 bases. The CDR3 regions of human TCRbeta chains were analyzed by immunosequencing. Per the source publication's procedure: TCRs in the repertoires were compared against a reference library of SARS-CoV-2-specific TCRs that had been generated with the MIRA antigen-specificity platform. Breadth was defined as the fraction of unique TCRs that were SARS-CoV-2-associated. Depth was defined as the fraction of total T cells that were SARS-CoV-2-associated. Using the MIRA data, each spike-specific TCR was assigned both to the spike region to which the TCR was reactive and to a CD4 or CD8 class. Log10-transformed breadth and depth values were compared by one-way ANOVA with Sidak's multiple comparisons tests. TCRdb's version of the immuneACCESS table is confined to in-frame rearrangements and falls short of the full clone set. An unresolved V gene accounts for under half of the shortfall where checked; the remainder is of unknown origin. The V and J calls and clone size were taken over from that table, and D and trimming were inferred from the DNA. The sample table holds 100,000 to 150,000 clones, of which 80% to 90% were seen once. About 27% of the sample is held by the ten biggest clonotypes.

In the case of this clone: The target of this receptor is not known. No base-level quality is on record; no much larger clone is a single base apart.

The time point label here, explained by the study, means: about 28 days (+/-7) after the second vaccine dose. AZD1222 recipients with second doses at about 4 weeks or about 12 weeks were pooled, because spike-specific TCR depth and breadth did not differ between schedules. The vaccinee samples were drawn from two UK trials, COV001 and COV002, one of which was a single-blind randomized controlled phase 2/3 trial testing AZD1222 (ChAdOx1 nCoV-19) in healthy adults. For TCRbeta chain sequencing, PBMC samples were collected from trial participants at day 0 and at day 28 after the second dose. Sequencing used peripheral blood, obtained 28 days after the second AZD1222 dose. This receptor was taken from an adult who received the AZD1222 COVID-19 vaccine. The chain uses TRBV3-1 (or the pseudogene TRBV3-2) and TRBJ2-2; the D gene lacks a confident call. This receptor carries the CDR3 CASSQTDTGELFF. The DNA reads TGTGCCAGCAGCCAAACAGACACCGGGGAGCTGTTTTTT.